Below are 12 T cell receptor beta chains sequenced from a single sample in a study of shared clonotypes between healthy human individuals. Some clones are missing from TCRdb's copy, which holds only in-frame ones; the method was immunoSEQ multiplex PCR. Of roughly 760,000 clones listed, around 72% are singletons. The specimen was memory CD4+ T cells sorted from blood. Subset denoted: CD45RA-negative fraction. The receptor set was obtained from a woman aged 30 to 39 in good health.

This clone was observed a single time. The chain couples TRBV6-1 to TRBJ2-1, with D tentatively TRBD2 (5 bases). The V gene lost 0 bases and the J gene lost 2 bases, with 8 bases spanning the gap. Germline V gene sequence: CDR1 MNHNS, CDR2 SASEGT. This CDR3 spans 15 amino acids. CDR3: CASSEAGVPYNEQFF. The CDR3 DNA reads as TGTGCCAGCAGTGAAGCGGGAGTCCCCTACAATGAGCAGTTCTTC.

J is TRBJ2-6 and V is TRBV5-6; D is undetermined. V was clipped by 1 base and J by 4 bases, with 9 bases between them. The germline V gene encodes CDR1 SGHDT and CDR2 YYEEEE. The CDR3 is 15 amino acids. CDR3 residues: CASSLFQVGANVLTF. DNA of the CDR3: TGTGCCAGCAGCTTGTTCCAGGTAGGGGCCAACGTCCTGACTTTC.

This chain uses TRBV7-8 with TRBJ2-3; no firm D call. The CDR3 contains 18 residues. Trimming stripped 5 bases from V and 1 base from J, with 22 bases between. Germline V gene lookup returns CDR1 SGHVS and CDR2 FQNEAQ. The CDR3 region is CASSPTRWLFRGTDTQYF. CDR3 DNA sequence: TGTGCCAGCAGCCCCACTCGGTGGCTTTTCCGTGGCACAGATACGCAGTATTTT. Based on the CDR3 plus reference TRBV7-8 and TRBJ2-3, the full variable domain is GAGVSQSPRYKVAKRGQDVALRCDPISGHVSLFWYQQALGQGPEFLTYFQNEAQLDKSGLPSDRFFAERPEGSVSTLKIQRTQQEDSAVYLCASSPTRWLFRGTDTQYFGPGTRLTVL.

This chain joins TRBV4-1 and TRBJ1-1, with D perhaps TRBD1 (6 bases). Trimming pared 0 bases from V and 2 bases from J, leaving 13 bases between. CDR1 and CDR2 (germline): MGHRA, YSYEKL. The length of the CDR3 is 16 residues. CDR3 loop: CASSQDSAGGNTEAFF. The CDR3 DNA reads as TGCGCCAGCAGCCAAGACTCTGCCGGGGGCAACACTGAAGCTTTCTTT.

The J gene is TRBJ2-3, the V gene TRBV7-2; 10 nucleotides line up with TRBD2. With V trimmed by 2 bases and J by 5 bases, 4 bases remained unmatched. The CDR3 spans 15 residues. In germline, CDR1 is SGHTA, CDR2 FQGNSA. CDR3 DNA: TGTGCCAGCAGCTTATCCGGGACTAGCGAAGATACGCAGTATTTT. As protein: CASSLSGTSEDTQYF. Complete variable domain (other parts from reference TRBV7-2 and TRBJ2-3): GAGVSQSPSNKVTEKGKDVELRCDPISGHTALYWYRQSLGQGLEFLIYFQGNSAPDKSGLPSDRFSAERTGGSVSTLTIQRTQQEDSAVYLCASSLSGTSEDTQYFGPGTRLTVL.

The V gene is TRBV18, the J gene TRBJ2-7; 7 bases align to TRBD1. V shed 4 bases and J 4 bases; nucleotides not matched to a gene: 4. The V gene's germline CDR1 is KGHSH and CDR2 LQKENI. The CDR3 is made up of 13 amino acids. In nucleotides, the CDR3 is TGTGCCAGCTCACGCGAGGGGGCGTACGAGCAGTACTTC. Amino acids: CASSREGAYEQYF.

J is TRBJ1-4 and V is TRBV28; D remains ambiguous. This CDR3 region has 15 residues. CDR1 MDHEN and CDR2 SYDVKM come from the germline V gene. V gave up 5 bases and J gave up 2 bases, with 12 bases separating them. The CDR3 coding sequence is TGTGCCAGCAGTACCGCGGTGGTCACTAATGAAAAACTGTTTTTT. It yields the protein CASSTAVVTNEKLFF.

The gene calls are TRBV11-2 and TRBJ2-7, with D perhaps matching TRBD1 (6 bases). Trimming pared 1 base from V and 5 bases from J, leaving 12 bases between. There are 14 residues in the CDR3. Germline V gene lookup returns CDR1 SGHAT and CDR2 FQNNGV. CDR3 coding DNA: TGTGCCAGCAGCTTAGGAGGGGGTCGGGACGAGCAGTACTTC. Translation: CASSLGGGRDEQYF.

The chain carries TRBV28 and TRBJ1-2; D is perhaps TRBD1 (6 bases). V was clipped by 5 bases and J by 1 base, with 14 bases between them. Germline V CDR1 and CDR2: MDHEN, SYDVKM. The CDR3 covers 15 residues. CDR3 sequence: CASSLGTPNNYGYTF. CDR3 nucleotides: TGTGCCAGCAGTCTCGGGACACCTAATAACTATGGCTACACCTTC.

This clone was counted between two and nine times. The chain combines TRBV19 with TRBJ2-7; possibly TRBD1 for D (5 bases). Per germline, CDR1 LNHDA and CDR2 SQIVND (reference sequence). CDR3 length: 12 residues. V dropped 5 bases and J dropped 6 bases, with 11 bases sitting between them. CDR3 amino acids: CASSPRQGEQYF. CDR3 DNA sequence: TGTGCCAGTAGTCCCCGGCAGGGCGAGCAGTACTTC.

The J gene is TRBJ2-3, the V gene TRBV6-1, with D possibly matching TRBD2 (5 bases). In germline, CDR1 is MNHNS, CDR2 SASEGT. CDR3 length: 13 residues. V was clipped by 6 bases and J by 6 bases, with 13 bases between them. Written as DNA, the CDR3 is TGTGCCAGCAGCATGGGGAGCCACGATACGCAGTATTTT. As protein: CASSMGSHDTQYF.

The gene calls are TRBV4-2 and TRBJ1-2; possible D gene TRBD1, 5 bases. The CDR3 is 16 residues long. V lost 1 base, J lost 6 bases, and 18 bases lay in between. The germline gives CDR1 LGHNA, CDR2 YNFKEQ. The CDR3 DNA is TGTGCCAGCAGCCAAGCCACGGGGAGGGGTGATGATGGCTACACCTTC. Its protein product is CASSQATGRGDDGYTF.